One T cell receptor (beta chain) is described in this entry. TCRdb's copy holds only in-frame clones and misses some; the assay was immunoSEQ multiplex PCR. The data contain more than 35,000 clones, around 92% of them seen just once; the ten biggest clones take up around 8.6%. Deletions cut 5 bases from V and 5 bases from J, with 15 bases between. CDR1 is SGHAT, CDR2 FQNNGV, per germline. The CDR3 is made up of 14 amino acids. The source of the sample is a study of T cell changes during pregnancy in multiple sclerosis. V and J are TRBV11-2 and TRBJ1-2; D not certain. This TCR derives from a female donor with multiple sclerosis, enrolled in a pregnancy study. This specimen consisted of CD8+ T cells from peripheral blood mononuclear cells, obtained after pregnancy. In DNA form, the CDR3 reads TGTGCCAGCAGCCCACCCGGTGGGCGTTATGGCTACACCTTC. Protein product: CASSPPGGRYGYTF. Filled out from reference TRBV11-2 and TRBJ1-2, the complete variable domain reads EAGVAQSPRYKIIEKRQSVAFWCNPISGHATLYWYQQILGQGPKLLIQFQNNGVVDDSQLPKDRFSAERLKGVDSTLKIQPAKLEDSAVYLCASSPPGGRYGYTFGSGTRLTVV.